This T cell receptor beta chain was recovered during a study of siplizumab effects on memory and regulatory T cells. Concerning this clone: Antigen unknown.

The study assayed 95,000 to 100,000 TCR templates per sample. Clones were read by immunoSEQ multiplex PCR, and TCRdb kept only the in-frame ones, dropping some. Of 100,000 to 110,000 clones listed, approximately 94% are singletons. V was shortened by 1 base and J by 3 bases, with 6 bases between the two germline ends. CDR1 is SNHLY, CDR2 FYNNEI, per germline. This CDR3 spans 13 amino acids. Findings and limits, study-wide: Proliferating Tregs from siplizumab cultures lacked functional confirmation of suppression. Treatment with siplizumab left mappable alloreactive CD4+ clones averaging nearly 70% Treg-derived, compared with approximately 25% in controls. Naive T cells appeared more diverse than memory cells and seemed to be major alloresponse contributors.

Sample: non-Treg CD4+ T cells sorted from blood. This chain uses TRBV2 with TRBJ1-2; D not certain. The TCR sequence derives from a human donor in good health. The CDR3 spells CASSEETDYGYTF. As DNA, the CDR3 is TGTGCCAGCAGTGAAGAGACGGACTATGGCTACACCTTC.